These 12 T cell receptor beta chains came from one sample sequenced in a study of cytomegalovirus exposure and HLA in healthy donors. Primers: 60 Vbeta forward and 13 Jbeta reverse. Produced via immunoSEQ multiplex PCR; TCRdb's table is partial and in-frame only. The sample carries about 120,000 clones, roughly 9% recorded once. Specimen: PBMCs. The source is a man aged 25-45 years in good health and CMV-seronegative.

A few counts support this clone. The gene calls are TRBV18 and TRBJ1-1; no clear D. Germline V lookup: CDR1 KGHSH, CDR2 LQKENI. The CDR3 is 15 residues long. Deletions cut 3 bases from V and 0 bases from J, with 11 bases between. CDR3 loop: CASSPPGGLNTEAFF. CDR3 DNA: TGTGCCAGCTCACCCCCGGGAGGATTGAACACTGAAGCTTTCTTT.

This chain joins TRBV28 and TRBJ1-5, with D unclear. Per germline, CDR1 MDHEN and CDR2 SYDVKM. V was clipped by 3 bases and J by 7 bases, with 13 bases between them. CDR3 length: 14 residues. CDR3 loop: CASSFFTVGQPQHF. The CDR3 bases are TGTGCCAGCAGTTTCTTTACAGTAGGACAGCCCCAGCATTTT.

This rearrangement joins TRBV29-1 to TRBJ2-1; D remains ambiguous. V shed 3 bases and J shed 0 bases, with 12 bases lying between them. CDR1 and CDR2 from the germline V gene are SQVTM and ANQGSEA. The CDR3 runs 15 residues. CDR3 sequence: CSVDHRYSSYNEQFF. The CDR3 nucleotides are TGCAGCGTTGATCATAGGTACAGCTCCTACAATGAGCAGTTCTTC.

This chain joins TRBV30 and TRBJ1-5, with TRBD1 matching over 7 bases. Looked up from germline, CDR1 is GTSNPN and CDR2 is SVGIG (reference sequence). CDR3 length: 12 amino acids. The V and J ends lost 1 base and 10 bases, in that order; junction bases with no gene match: 4. CDR3 sequence reads: CAWSGQGAPQHF. CDR3 DNA sequence: TGTGCCTGGAGTGGACAGGGAGCACCCCAGCATTTT.

This clone occurred once. CDR3: CASSPLDSGMSYNSPLHF. CDR3 nucleotide sequence: TGTGCCAGCTCACCGCTGGACAGTGGAATGTCCTATAATTCACCCCTCCACTTT. The genes are TRBV18 and TRBJ1-6; D may be TRBD1 (6 bases). The CDR3 consists of 18 residues. The V end lost 3 bases, the J end lost 1 base, and 16 bases lay between the germline ends. Per germline, CDR1 KGHSH and CDR2 LQKENI.

The chain recombines TRBV4-3 with TRBJ1-2; D unclear. The CDR3 has 11 residues. V lost 4 bases, J lost 4 bases, and 4 bases lay in between. CDR1 and CDR2 (germline): LGHNA, YSLEER. The CDR3 here is CASSPRYGYTF. The CDR3 region has the DNA TGCGCCAGCAGCCCTCGCTATGGCTACACCTTC.

The sample holds a few counts of this clone. The chain carries TRBV28 and TRBJ2-3, with 7 bases lining up with TRBD2. The trim removed 1 base at V and 10 bases at J, leaving 2 bases unmatched. The CDR3 totals 12 residues. Germline-derived CDR1 and CDR2 are MDHEN and SYDVKM. The chain's CDR3 is CASSLSGLPQYF. CDR3 nucleotide sequence: TGTGCCAGCAGTTTATCGGGACTACCGCAGTATTTT.

This rearrangement joins TRBV6-1 to TRBJ2-3; D might be TRBD1 (5 bases). Trimming removed 2 bases at V and 1 base at J, with 7 bases between. Germline V lookup: CDR1 MNHNS, CDR2 SASEGT. The CDR3 totals 14 residues. The CDR3 region has the DNA TGTGCCAGCAGTGAAAGGGGCCGCACAGATACGCAGTATTTT. It codes for CASSERGRTDTQYF.

The genes are TRBV5-1 and TRBJ2-1; D possibly corresponds to TRBD2 (5 bases). The CDR3 length is 11 residues. V shed 4 bases and J shed 10 bases, with 9 bases lying between them. The germline gives CDR1 SGHRS, CDR2 YFSETQ. CDR3 in DNA: TGCGCCAGCAGCGAGGGTGGCGAGCAGTTCTTC. This gives the protein CASSEGGEQFF.

A few counts support this clone. This sequence joins TRBV19 and TRBJ1-4; the D gene is possibly TRBD1 (5 bases). Germline V lookup: CDR1 LNHDA, CDR2 SQIVND (reference sequence). Trimming removed 5 bases from V and 7 bases from J, with 17 bases in between. CDR3 length equals 15 residues. The CDR3 sequence is CASSPPGGGSEKLFF. The CDR3 nucleotides are TGTGCCAGTAGTCCCCCCGGGGGGGGTAGTGAAAAACTGTTTTTT.

This clone turned up a few times. V gene TRBV15 combines with J gene TRBJ2-1, with 13 bases matching TRBD2. Per the germline V gene, CDR1 is LNHNV and CDR2 is YYDKDF (reference sequence). The CDR3 extends over 17 amino acids. V shed 6 bases and J 6 bases; nucleotides not matched to a gene: 11. The DNA for the CDR3 is TGTGCCACCAGGTCTTTGGAGGGACTAGCGGGAACCAATGAGCAGTTCTTC. Translated: CATRSLEGLAGTNEQFF. Filled out from reference TRBV15 and TRBJ2-1, the complete variable domain reads DAMVIQNPRYQVTQFGKPVTLSCSQTLNHNVMYWYQQKSSQAPKLLFHYYDKDFNNEADTPDNFQSRRPNTSFCFLDIRSPGLGDTAMYLCATRSLEGLAGTNEQFFGPGTRLTVL.

The genes are TRBV7-2 and TRBJ2-5; perhaps TRBD2 as D (6 bases). Germline CDR1 reads SGHTA; CDR2 reads FQGNSA. V was pared by 5 bases and J by 2 bases, with 15 bases between. The length of the CDR3 is 15 residues. Written as DNA, the CDR3 is TGTGCCAGCAGCCTTGCGGGGCCATTACAAGAGACCCAGTACTTC. This gives the protein CASSLAGPLQETQYF. The full variable domain, its missing parts supplied by reference TRBV7-2 and TRBJ2-5, is GAGVSQSPSNKVTEKGKDVELRCDPISGHTALYWYRQSLGQGLEFLIYFQGNSAPDKSGLPSDRFSAERTGGSVSTLTIQRTQQEDSAVYLCASSLAGPLQETQYFGPGTRLLVL.